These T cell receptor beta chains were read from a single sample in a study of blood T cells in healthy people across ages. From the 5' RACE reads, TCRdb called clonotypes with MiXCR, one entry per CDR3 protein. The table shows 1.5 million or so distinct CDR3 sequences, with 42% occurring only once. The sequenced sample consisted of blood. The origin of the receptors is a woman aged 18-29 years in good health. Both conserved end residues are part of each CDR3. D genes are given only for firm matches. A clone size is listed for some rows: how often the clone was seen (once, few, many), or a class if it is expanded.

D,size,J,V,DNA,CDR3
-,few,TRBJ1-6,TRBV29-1,TGCAGCGCCAAGGAGGGGAGCTCCTATAATTCACCCCTCCACTTT,CSAKEGSSYNSPLHF
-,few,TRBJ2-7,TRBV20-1,TGCAGTGCTAGAGATCCGCGGGGCTACGAGCAGTACTTC,CSARDPRGYEQYF
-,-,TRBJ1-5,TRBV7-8,TGTGCCAGCAGCTTAGAACACAGTGTGAATCAGCCCCAGCATTTT,CASSLEHSVNQPQHF
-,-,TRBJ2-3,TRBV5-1,TGCGCCAGCAACTTCGCAGATACGCAGTATTTT,CASNFADTQYF
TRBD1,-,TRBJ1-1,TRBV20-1,TGCAGCCGGAATCTTCAAACAGGGGGCACTGAAGCTTTCTTT,CSRNLQTGGTEAFF
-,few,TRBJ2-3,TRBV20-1,TGCAGTGCTAGTCGGCAGGGATTGGTAGATACGCAGTATTTT,CSASRQGLVDTQYF
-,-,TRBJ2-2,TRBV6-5,TGTGCCAGCAGCCACCCCAGGGGCACCGGGGAGCTGTTTTTT,CASSHPRGTGELFF
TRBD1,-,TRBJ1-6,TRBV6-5,TGTGCCAGCAGTTACCTAGTACAGGGGGCGAAGAATTCACCCCTCCACTTT,CASSYLVQGAKNSPLHF
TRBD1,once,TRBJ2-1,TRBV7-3,TGTTCCAGCAGTCAAGGACAGGGACCCTACAATGAGCAGTTCTTC,CSSSQGQGPYNEQFF
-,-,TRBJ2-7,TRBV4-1,TGCGCCAGCAGCCAAGGCCCGACAGGCCCCTACGAGCAGTACTTC,CASSQGPTGPYEQYF
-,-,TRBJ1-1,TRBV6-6,TGTGCCAGCAGCCTGGGCTTGCAGGGGTTAAACACTGAAGCTTTCTTT,CASSLGLQGLNTEAFF
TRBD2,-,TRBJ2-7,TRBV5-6,TGTGCCAGCAGTTACGACGGGAGGCGGTCCTACAATGAGCAGTACTTC,CASSYDGRRSYNEQYF
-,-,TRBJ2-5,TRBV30,TGTGCCTGGAGTGTTTTCCAAGAGACCCAGTACTTC,CAWSVFQETQYF
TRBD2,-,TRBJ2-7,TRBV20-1,TGCAGTGCTAGAGATGGGGCCGGACTAGCGGGGAGAACCTACAAGCAGTACTTC,CSARDGAGLAGRTYKQYF
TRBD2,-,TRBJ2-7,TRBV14,TGTGCCAGCAGCCAATTACCGGGAGGACACGAGCAGTACTTC,CASSQLPGGHEQYF
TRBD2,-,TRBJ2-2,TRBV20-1,TGCAGGGCTAGAACTAGCGCCGGGGAGCTGTTTTTT,CRARTSAGELFF
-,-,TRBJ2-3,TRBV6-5,TGTGCCAGCAGTTCCTCCGCAGGGCGGGGCACAGATACGCAGTATTTT,CASSSSAGRGTDTQYF
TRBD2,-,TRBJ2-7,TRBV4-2,TGTGCCAGCAGCCAAGACGGACTAGCGGGGGGCCAAGAAAACGAGCAGTACTTC,CASSQDGLAGGQENEQYF
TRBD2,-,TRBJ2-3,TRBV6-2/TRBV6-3,TGTGCCAGCAGTTACCCGTCCAAGGGCGGGGGGGCCCCCCCAGATACGCAGTATTTT,CASSYPSKGGGAPPDTQYF
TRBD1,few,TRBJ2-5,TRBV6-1,TGTGCCAGCCAGTCCACCGTACAGGGGCGGCAGTACTTC,CASQSTVQGRQYF
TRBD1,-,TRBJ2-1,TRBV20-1,TGCAGTGCTAATTCCCCACAGGGGGTCGGTGAGCAGTTCTTC,CSANSPQGVGEQFF
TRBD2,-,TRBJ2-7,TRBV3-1,TGTGCCAGCAGCGCCGAACGGAACCTCCTTGGGGAGGGCCTCTACGAGCAGTACTTC,CASSAERNLLGEGLYEQYF
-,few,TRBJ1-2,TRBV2,TGTGCCACCCCCGGTGGGGTGCATGGCTACACCTTC,CATPGGVHGYTF
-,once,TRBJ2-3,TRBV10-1,TGCGCCAGCAGTGAGTGGGCAGATACGCAGTATTTT,CASSEWADTQYF
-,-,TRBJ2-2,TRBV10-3,TGTGCCATCAGGGGATCCGGGACTGAGAACACCGGGGAGCTGTTTTTT,CAIRGSGTENTGELFF
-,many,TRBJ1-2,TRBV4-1,TGCGCCAGCAGCCAAGAGTCGTACTATGGCTACACCTTC,CASSQESYYGYTF